The 3 T cell receptor beta chains presented below share a single source sample, sequenced in a study of T cell responses to AZD1222 COVID-19 vaccine. Sequenced by immunoSEQ multiplex PCR; TCRdb stores in-frame clones only, minus some. The sample lists some 90,000 clones, 85% to 90% occurring once. Sequencing was performed on peripheral blood, taken 28 days after the second AZD1222 dose. The receptors were sampled from an adult who received the AZD1222 COVID-19 vaccine.

This CDR3 is CASSPWAGVRTEAFF. CDR3 nucleotide sequence: TGTGCCAGCAGCCCCTGGGCGGGGGTAAGGACTGAAGCTTTCTTT. The rearrangement uses TRBV5-4 and TRBJ1-1, with TRBD1 as a possible D gene (5 bases). The length of the CDR3 is 15 residues. V gave up 4 bases and J gave up 5 bases, with 18 bases separating them. Germline assignment: CDR1 SGHNT and CDR2 YYREEE (reference sequence).

The rearrangement joins TRBV30 to TRBJ1-5; 10 bases match TRBD1. Per the germline V gene, CDR1 is GTSNPN and CDR2 is SVGIG (reference sequence). CDR3 length: 13 residues. The V gene end was trimmed by 3 bases and the J gene end by 5 bases; junction bases not matched to a gene: 1. The CDR3 protein is CAWSDRGHQPQHF. The CDR3 DNA sequence: TGTGCCTGGAGCGACAGGGGGCATCAGCCCCAGCATTTT.

This chain joins TRBV18 and TRBJ2-3; unclear D gene. This CDR3 spans 13 amino acids. V lost 6 bases, J lost 4 bases, and 11 bases lay in between. Germline V lookup: CDR1 KGHSH, CDR2 LQKENI. Here the CDR3 reads CASSPPWADTQYF. CDR3 nucleotide sequence: TGTGCCAGCTCCCCCCCGTGGGCAGATACGCAGTATTTT.